Included here is one T cell receptor (beta chain) sequence, with context. Its antigen is currently unknown. These data are taken from a study of neoadjuvant anti-PD-1 for oral cavity cancer. Study-level findings and limits: With a few patients per group, TCR findings need larger cohorts.

The CDR3 consists of 16 residues. The germline V and J ends were trimmed by 3 bases and 5 bases, with 16 bases remaining between them. The germline V gene has CDR1 SGHTA and CDR2 FQGTGA. These newly diagnosed stage II-IVA oral cavity squamous cell carcinoma patients had no prior systemic or radiation treatment. The method was immunoSEQ multiplex PCR; TCRdb's version includes in-frame clones alone and lacks a portion of them. The sample lists roughly 67,000 clones, over 70% occurring once. The chain carries TRBV7-3 and TRBJ2-2; D perhaps matches TRBD2 (6 bases). The TCR sequence derives from a person aged 40 to 85 with oral cavity squamous cell carcinoma. Sequencing used PBMCs, obtained before nivolumab (anti-PD-1) treatment. The CDR3 sequence is CASSFPRGGQTGELFF. The CDR3 region has the DNA TGTGCCAGCAGCTTCCCCCGAGGAGGGCAGACCGGGGAGCTGTTTTTT.